The source of this T cell receptor beta chain is a study of blood T cell repertoires in COVID-19. Study-wide context: The samples span acute and convalescent COVID-19 from the United States, Italy and Spain.

Generated by immunoSEQ multiplex PCR, the TCRdb table keeps only in-frame clones and is missing some. The sample consists of 200,000 to 250,000 clones, around 83% of them appearing once. Trimming took 4 bases from V and 4 from J; bases not matched to a gene: 13. CDR1 is LGHDT, CDR2 YNNKEL, per germline (reference sequence). The CDR3 spans 17 residues. This sequence originates from a woman in her fifties or sixties with COVID-19, enrolled during active disease. Material: peripheral blood. The chain employs TRBV3-1 (or the pseudogene TRBV3-2) and TRBJ2-1; 7 bases map to TRBD1. CDR3: CASSLELPGGAYNEQFF. Written as DNA, the CDR3 is TGTGCCAGCAGCCTCGAACTACCAGGGGGAGCTTACAATGAGCAGTTCTTC.